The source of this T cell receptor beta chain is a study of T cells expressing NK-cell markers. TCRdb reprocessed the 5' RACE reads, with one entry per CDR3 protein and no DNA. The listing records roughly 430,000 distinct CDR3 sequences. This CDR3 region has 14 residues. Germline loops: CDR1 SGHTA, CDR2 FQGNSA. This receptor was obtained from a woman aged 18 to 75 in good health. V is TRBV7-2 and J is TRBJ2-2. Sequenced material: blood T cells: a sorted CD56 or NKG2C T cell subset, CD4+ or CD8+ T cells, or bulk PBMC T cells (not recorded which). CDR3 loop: CASSFYRNTGELFF.